The source of this TCR beta chain is a study of OX40 agonist ivuxolimab in advanced cancers. Overall study results and limits: There was clonal expansion of CD4+ and CD8+ blood T cells by week 6 at 0.1 to 3.0 mg/kg.

Libraries were prepared by immunoSEQ multiplex PCR; TCRdb keeps only in-frame clonotypes and omits some of them. The sample carries under 80,000 clones, 88% recorded once. This clone was observed a few times. Its target is unknown. Trimming removed 3 bases from V and 5 bases from J; junction bases left unmatched: 9. This CDR3 spans 15 amino acids. Germline V gene sequence: CDR1 LNHDA, CDR2 SQIVND (reference sequence). This clonotype was obtained from an adult with an advanced solid tumor such as melanoma, head and neck, liver or kidney cancer. The chain has TRBV19 and TRBJ2-5, with 7 bases lining up with TRBD1. Sequencing used CD4+ or CD8+ T cells sorted from blood, obtained in a trial of the OX40 agonist ivuxolimab. The CDR3 loop reads CASSIPRQGTETQYF. CDR3 in DNA: TGTGCCAGTAGTATCCCGAGACAGGGTACGGAGACCCAGTACTTC.